This is a list of T cell receptor beta chains from one sample in a study of T cells after yellow fever vaccination. TCRdb called the 5' RACE reads again in MiXCR, with one record for every CDR3 protein. The sample records about 85,000 distinct CDR3 sequences, roughly 15% being singletons. The material sequenced was CD8+ T cells not binding an NS4B(214-222) dextramer, sorted from PBMCs, taken approximately 22 days after the first yellow fever vaccination. These receptors came from a man younger than 30 who received the YFV17D yellow fever vaccine. Each CDR3 is given with its conserved first and last residue. A D gene is named only where the DNA matches it firmly. Some rows mark clone size as missing; the rest say once, few, many or name a class of expanded clone.

j_gene	v_gene	d_gene	len	abundance	CDR3nt	CDR3aa
TRBJ2-5	TRBV6-5	TRBD2	17	-	TGTGCCAGCAGTTACTCTATGGAGTTAGCGGGGCAAGAGACCCAGTACTTC	CASSYSMELAGQETQYF
TRBJ1-1	TRBV6-1	TRBD1	16	-	TGTGCCAGCAGAGAGGGACAGCGATTCTTCTCCGCTGAAGCTTTCTTT	CASREGQRFFSAEAFF
TRBJ2-5	TRBV13	-	14	-	TGTGCCAGCAGCCTCGGGACGGACAAAGAGACCCAGTACTTC	CASSLGTDKETQYF
TRBJ2-6	TRBV11-2	-	16	few	TGTGCCAGCAGTCCTTCCCGGGCCTCTGGGGCCAACGTCCTGACTTTC	CASSPSRASGANVLTF
TRBJ2-7	TRBV4-2	-	15	-	TGTGCCAGCAGCCAAGAAAACGGGGGAGCCTACGAGCAGTACTTC	CASSQENGGAYEQYF
TRBJ2-7	TRBV7-6	TRBD1	13	-	TGTGCCAGCAGCTTAGGGACAGGGGGCGAGCAGTACTTC	CASSLGTGGEQYF
TRBJ2-1	TRBV27	-	17	few	TGTGCCAGCAATCCCCGACCGGGGGGCTGGCCCAGTTTGGTGCAGTTCTTC	CASNPRPGGWPSLVQFF
TRBJ2-5	TRBV12-3/TRBV12-4	-	13	few	TGTGCCAGCAGTCCCCTGTTAGGGCGGACCCAGTACTTC	CASSPLLGRTQYF
TRBJ2-5	TRBV20-1	-	14	few	TGCAGTGCTAGGGTGGCTAACCTCTGGGAGACCCAGTACTTC	CSARVANLWETQYF
TRBJ2-7	TRBV5-1	-	13	-	TGCGCCAGCAGCGTTAGGGGGGTACGCGAGCAGTACTTC	CASSVRGVREQYF
TRBJ2-5	TRBV4-1	TRBD1	15	-	TGCGCCAGCAGGGGACAAGACAGGGGACGTGAGACCCAGTACTTC	CASRGQDRGRETQYF
TRBJ2-1	TRBV29-1	-	13	once	TGCAGCGTCACGACTACGGACAGGGCGGGAGAGTTCTTC	CSVTTTDRAGEFF